This is a list of T cell receptor beta chains from one sample in a study of T cell changes during pregnancy in multiple sclerosis. The protocol was immunoSEQ multiplex PCR, while the TCRdb copy is restricted to in-frame clones and leaves out a portion. The table has about 110,000 clones, 92% seen once. The source material was peripheral blood, sampled after pregnancy. The source of these receptors is a female donor with multiple sclerosis, enrolled in a pregnancy study. The CDR3 runs from the conserved cysteine through the conserved F or W. A D gene is named only where the DNA matches it firmly. The listing skips clone size in some rows; elsewhere it reads once, few, many or a size class.

size | J | D | V | DNA | CDR3
. | TRBJ2-2 | TRBD1 | TRBV7-3 | TGTGCCAGCAGCCCCGGGACAGACACCGGGGAGCTGTTTTTT | CASSPGTDTGELFF
. | TRBJ1-5 | . | TRBV6-1 | TGTGCCAGCAGTGTCGGGGGGCCGAGCAATCAGCCCCAGCATTTT | CASSVGGPSNQPQHF
. | TRBJ1-2 | TRBD1 | TRBV28 | TGTGCCAGCAGTTCCGGGACAGGGGGTATCTATGGCTACACCTTC | CASSSGTGGIYGYTF
. | TRBJ1-1 | . | TRBV6-1 | TGTGCCAGCAGAGGGGCGCCGAACACTGAAGCTTTCTTT | CASRGAPNTEAFF
. | TRBJ2-6 | . | TRBV7-9 | TGTGCCAGCAGCCAAAGCTTGGCCAACGTCCTGACTTTC | CASSQSLANVLTF
few | TRBJ1-6 | TRBD1 | TRBV2 | TGTGCCAGCAGTGGACAGGGAAATTCACCCCTCCACTTT | CASSGQGNSPLHF
. | TRBJ2-3 | TRBD1 | TRBV6-5 | TGTGCCAGCAGTAGTCCGACAGGGGGTGCAGATACGCAGTATTTT | CASSSPTGGADTQYF
. | TRBJ1-6 | . | TRBV25-1 | TGTGCCAGCAGTGACCTCTTTAATTCACCCCTCCACTTT | CASSDLFNSPLHF
. | TRBJ2-7 | TRBD2 | TRBV6-6 | TGTGCCAGCAGTTACTCGACCAGGGAGGGCTACGAGCAGTACTTC | CASSYSTREGYEQYF
. | TRBJ1-2 | TRBD1 | TRBV7-8 | TGTGCCAGCAGCCTTCGGACAGGGGGACGGGGCTACACCTTC | CASSLRTGGRGYTF
. | TRBJ1-1 | . | TRBV6-1 | TGTGCCAGCAGAGAAAATTTTCAGGGGACTGAAGCTTTCTTT | CASRENFQGTEAFF
. | TRBJ2-3 | TRBD1 | TRBV5-5 | TGTGCCAGCAGCTTCTATTTCAGGGACAGCGGCACAGATACGCAGTATTTT | CASSFYFRDSGTDTQYF
. | TRBJ2-7 | TRBD1 | TRBV2 | TGTGCCAGCAGGACAGGGGTGGGCGACGAGCAGTACTTC | CASRTGVGDEQYF
. | TRBJ2-7 | . | TRBV5-4 | TGTGCCAGCAGCTCCGGAGGTGGATCCGCCTACGAGCAGTACTTC | CASSSGGGSAYEQYF
. | TRBJ1-1 | . | TRBV6-1 | TGTGCCAGCAGCCCAACGGGGAACACTGAAGCTTTCTTT | CASSPTGNTEAFF
. | TRBJ1-1 | . | TRBV14 | TGTGCCAGCAGTCGATGGGGGGGCTACACTGAAGCTTTCTTT | CASSRWGGYTEAFF
. | TRBJ1-5 | TRBD1 | TRBV2 | TGTGCCAGCAGTGAAGATTCGTTGGGGACAGGCAATCAGCCCCAGCATTTT | CASSEDSLGTGNQPQHF
. | TRBJ1-6 | TRBD1 | TRBV7-2 | TGTGCCAGCAGCCTCCTAGGACAGGGGAATAATTCACCCCTCCACTTT | CASSLLGQGNNSPLHF
. | TRBJ1-5 | . | TRBV28 | TGTGCCAGCAGAGAGGGTTATCAGCCCCAGCATTTT | CASREGYQPQHF
. | TRBJ1-2 | . | TRBV27 | TGTGCCAGCAGTTTCAGGCGGGCCGGCTATGGCTACACCTTC | CASSFRRAGYGYTF
. | TRBJ2-3 | TRBD1 | TRBV28 | TGTGCCAGCAGTTTGCACGGACAGGCGCCAACAGATACGCAGTATTTT | CASSLHGQAPTDTQYF
. | TRBJ1-2 | . | TRBV19 | TGTGCCAGTAGTATAAAAGGGGCCTCCAACTATGGCTACACCTTC | CASSIKGASNYGYTF
. | TRBJ1-3 | . | TRBV5-1 | TGCGCCAGCAGCTTGGGTCGGGGAGCTGGAAACACCATATATTTT | CASSLGRGAGNTIYF
. | TRBJ1-4 | TRBD1 | TRBV7-9 | TGTGCCAGCAGCTCCCGACAGGGGACTAATGAAAAACTGTTTTTT | CASSSRQGTNEKLFF
once | TRBJ2-5 | TRBD2 | TRBV9 | TGTGCCAGCAGCGTAGAAGCGGGGCGAGGAGAGACCCAGTACTTC | CASSVEAGRGETQYF
. | TRBJ2-1 | TRBD2 | TRBV27 | TGTGCCAGCAGTGCCATAGCGGGGGCCAGCTCCTACAATGAGCAGTTCTTC | CASSAIAGASSYNEQFF
once | TRBJ1-5 | . | TRBV4-1 | TGCGCCAGCAGCCAAGATGCGGGGAATCAGCCCCAGCATTTT | CASSQDAGNQPQHF
. | TRBJ2-7 | . | TRBV6-6 | TGTGCCAGCAGTTACGGGGCAGGGCGGGGAGAGGAGCAGTACTTC | CASSYGAGRGEEQYF
. | TRBJ2-7 | TRBD2 | TRBV13 | TGTGCCAGCAGCGTAGCCATGGGACTAGCGGGAGGGCCGTACGAGCAGTACTTC | CASSVAMGLAGGPYEQYF
. | TRBJ2-2 | . | TRBV28 | TGTGCCAGCAGTTTCACAGTAACCGGGGAGCTGTTTTTT | CASSFTVTGELFF
. | TRBJ1-1 | TRBD1 | TRBV11-2 | TGTGCCAGCAGCTTAGGACAGGGCGGTTGGACTGAAGCTTTCTTT | CASSLGQGGWTEAFF
. | TRBJ2-7 | TRBD2 | TRBV7-2 | TGTGCCAGCAGCTTAGGGACTAGCGGGATTTACGAGCAGTACTTC | CASSLGTSGIYEQYF
. | TRBJ1-1 | . | TRBV14 | TGTGCCAGCAGCCCCCGCCGGGGCACTGAAGCTTTCTTT | CASSPRRGTEAFF
few | TRBJ2-7 | . | TRBV5-4 | TGTGCCAGCAGCTTGGACAGGGGGGGCGAGCAGTACTTC | CASSLDRGGEQYF
. | TRBJ2-3 | . | TRBV7-6 | TGTGCCAGCAGCTTAGCTAGCCCCACAGATACGCAGTATTTT | CASSLASPTDTQYF
. | TRBJ1-2 | TRBD1 | TRBV6-1 | TGTGCCAGCAGTGAAGCGTGGACAGGCAGGGATGGCTACACCTTC | CASSEAWTGRDGYTF
. | TRBJ2-7 | . | TRBV5-3 | TGTGCCAGAAGCCTGCTATACACAGGAAAAGGCTACGAGCAGTACTTC | CARSLLYTGKGYEQYF
. | TRBJ2-1 | TRBD2 | TRBV5-1 | TGCGCCAGCAGCTTGGATCCGAGCGGGAGGGGCTACAATGAGCAGTTCTTC | CASSLDPSGRGYNEQFF
. | TRBJ2-7 | . | TRBV6-5 | TGTGCCAGCAGTTACTCGAATTCGAGGGAGCAGTACTTC | CASSYSNSREQYF
. | TRBJ2-2 | TRBD1 | TRBV6-5 | TGTGCCAGCAGTCGACAGGGGAACACCGGGGAGCTGTTTTTT | CASSRQGNTGELFF
. | TRBJ1-2 | . | TRBV27 | TGTGCCAGCAGTTTAAGGGGGAGCGGCTACACCTTC | CASSLRGSGYTF
. | TRBJ1-2 | TRBD1 | TRBV10-3 | TGTGCCATCAGCCGGGACAGGGATTACTATGGCTACACCTTC | CAISRDRDYYGYTF
once | TRBJ1-2 | TRBD1 | TRBV27 | TGTGCCAGCAGTTTATCCGGGACAGGGGGGGGCTACACCTTC | CASSLSGTGGGYTF
. | TRBJ2-1 | . | TRBV5-1 | TGCGCCAGCAGCTTGTTAGGGGAGGCCTACAATGAGCAGTTCTTC | CASSLLGEAYNEQFF
. | TRBJ2-1 | TRBD2 | TRBV5-1 | TGCGCCAGCAGAAGAGTGGCGGGAGGCCGCATCGACAATGAGCAGTTCTTC | CASRRVAGGRIDNEQFF
. | TRBJ1-1 | . | TRBV19 | TGTGCCAGTAGTATAATACAGGGTATGAACACTGAAGCTTTCTTT | CASSIIQGMNTEAFF
. | TRBJ1-1 | . | TRBV18 | TGTGCCAGCTCACCACCGAGGCTCGCGTTTTCAAGCACTGAAGCTTTCTTT | CASSPPRLAFSSTEAFF
. | TRBJ1-5 | . | TRBV7-9 | TGTGCCAGCAGCTTTGGGCAGTCAGGACAGCCCCAGCATTTT | CASSFGQSGQPQHF
. | TRBJ2-7 | TRBD2 | TRBV4-1 | TGCGCCAGCAGCCAAGGGGGTAGCGGGACCTCCTACGAGCAGTACTTC | CASSQGGSGTSYEQYF
. | TRBJ1-3 | . | TRBV10-3 | TGTGCCACAGAATTCGGGGTTCGAGGGTTCAGTTCTGGAAACACCATATATTTT | CATEFGVRGFSSGNTIYF
. | TRBJ1-2 | TRBD1 | TRBV5-4 | TGTGCCAGCAGTCCGGACAGGTGGGGCTACACCTTC | CASSPDRWGYTF
. | TRBJ2-7 | . | TRBV30 | TGTGCCTGGAGAAACGGGTTATCCTACGAGCAGTACTTC | CAWRNGLSYEQYF
once | TRBJ2-5 | TRBD2 | TRBV5-1 | TGCGCCAGCAGCTTGGTTCCGGGACTAGCTACGGAGACCCAGTACTTC | CASSLVPGLATETQYF
. | TRBJ2-6 | . | TRBV7-9 | TGTGCCAGCAGCTTTTACAGGGATAGCTCTGGGGCCAACGTCCTGACTTTC | CASSFYRDSSGANVLTF
. | TRBJ2-5 | . | TRBV6-5 | TGTGCCAGCAGTTACCTGGAGACCCAGTACTTC | CASSYLETQYF
. | TRBJ1-5 | . | TRBV18 | TGTGCCAGCTCACAGGGAGGGAGCAATCAGCCCCAGCATTTT | CASSQGGSNQPQHF
. | TRBJ1-2 | TRBD1 | TRBV30 | TGTGCATCCGACAGGGGAAACTATGGCTACACCTTC | CASDRGNYGYTF
. | TRBJ2-7 | TRBD1 | TRBV5-6 | TGTGCCAGCAGACCAGGACAGGGGGCAAGCTCCTACGAGCAGTACTTC | CASRPGQGASSYEQYF
. | TRBJ2-7 | TRBD1 | TRBV5-4 | TGTGCCAGCAGCTTGGACCCACAGGGGGCAGTACACGAGCAGTACTTC | CASSLDPQGAVHEQYF